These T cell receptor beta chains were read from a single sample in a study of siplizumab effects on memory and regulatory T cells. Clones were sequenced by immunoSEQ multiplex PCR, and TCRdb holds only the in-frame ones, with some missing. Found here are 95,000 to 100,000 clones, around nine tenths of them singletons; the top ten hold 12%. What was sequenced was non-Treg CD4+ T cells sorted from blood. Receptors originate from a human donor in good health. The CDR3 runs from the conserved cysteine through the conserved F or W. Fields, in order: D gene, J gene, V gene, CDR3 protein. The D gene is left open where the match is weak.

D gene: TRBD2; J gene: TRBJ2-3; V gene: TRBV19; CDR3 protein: CAIMRAGEGTDTQYF
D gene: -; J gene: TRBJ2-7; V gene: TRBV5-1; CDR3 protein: CASRAGYTYEQYF
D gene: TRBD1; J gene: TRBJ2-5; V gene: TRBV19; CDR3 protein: CASSTGQGRVETQYF
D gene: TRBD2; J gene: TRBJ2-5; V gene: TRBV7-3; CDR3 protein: CASSRPYGLAGETQYF
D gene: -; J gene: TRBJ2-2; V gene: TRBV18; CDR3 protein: CASSPPVVGELFF
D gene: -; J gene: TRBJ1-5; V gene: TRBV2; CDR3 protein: CASSERGGYSNQPQHF
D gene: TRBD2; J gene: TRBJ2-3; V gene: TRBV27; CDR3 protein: CASSSRLAGGTDTQYF
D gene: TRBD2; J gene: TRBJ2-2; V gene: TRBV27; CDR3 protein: CASRGTSGMVGELFF
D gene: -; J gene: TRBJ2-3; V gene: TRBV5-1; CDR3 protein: CASSLAVAGTDTQYF
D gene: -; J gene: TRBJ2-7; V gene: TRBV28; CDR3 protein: CASVTPGSYEQYF
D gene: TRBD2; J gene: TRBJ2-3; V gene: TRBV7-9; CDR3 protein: CASSLGGRVWRPDTQYF
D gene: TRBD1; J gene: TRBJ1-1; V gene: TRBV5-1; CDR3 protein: CASRRGGTGESEAFF
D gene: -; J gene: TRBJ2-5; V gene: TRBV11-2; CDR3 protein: CASSLDRGVGETQYF
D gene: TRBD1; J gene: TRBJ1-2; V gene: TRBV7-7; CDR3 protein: CASSLVAGGHGYTF
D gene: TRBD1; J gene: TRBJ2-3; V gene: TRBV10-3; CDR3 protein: CAISGQGSDTQYF
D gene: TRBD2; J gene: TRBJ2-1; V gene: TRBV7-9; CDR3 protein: CASSSTTSGRIGEQFF
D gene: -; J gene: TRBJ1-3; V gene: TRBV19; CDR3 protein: CASSARQSNTIYF
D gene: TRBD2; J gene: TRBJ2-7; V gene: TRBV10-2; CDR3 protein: CASSSGSANEQYF
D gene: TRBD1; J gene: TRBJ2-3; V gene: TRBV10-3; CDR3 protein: CAIREGQGSDTQYF